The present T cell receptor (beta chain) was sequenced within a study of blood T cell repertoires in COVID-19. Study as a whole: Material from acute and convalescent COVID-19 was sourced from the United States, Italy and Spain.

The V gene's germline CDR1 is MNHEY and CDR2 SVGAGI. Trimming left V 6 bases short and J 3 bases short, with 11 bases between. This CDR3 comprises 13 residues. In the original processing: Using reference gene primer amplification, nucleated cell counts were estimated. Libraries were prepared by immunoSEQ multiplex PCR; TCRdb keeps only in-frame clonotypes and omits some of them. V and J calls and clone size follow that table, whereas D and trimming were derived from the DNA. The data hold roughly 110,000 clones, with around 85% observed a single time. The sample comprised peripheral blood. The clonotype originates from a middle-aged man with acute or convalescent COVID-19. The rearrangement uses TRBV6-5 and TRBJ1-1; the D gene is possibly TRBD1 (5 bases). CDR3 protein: CASSQSRDTEAFF. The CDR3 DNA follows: TGTGCCAGCAGCCAGTCCAGGGACACTGAAGCTTTCTTT.